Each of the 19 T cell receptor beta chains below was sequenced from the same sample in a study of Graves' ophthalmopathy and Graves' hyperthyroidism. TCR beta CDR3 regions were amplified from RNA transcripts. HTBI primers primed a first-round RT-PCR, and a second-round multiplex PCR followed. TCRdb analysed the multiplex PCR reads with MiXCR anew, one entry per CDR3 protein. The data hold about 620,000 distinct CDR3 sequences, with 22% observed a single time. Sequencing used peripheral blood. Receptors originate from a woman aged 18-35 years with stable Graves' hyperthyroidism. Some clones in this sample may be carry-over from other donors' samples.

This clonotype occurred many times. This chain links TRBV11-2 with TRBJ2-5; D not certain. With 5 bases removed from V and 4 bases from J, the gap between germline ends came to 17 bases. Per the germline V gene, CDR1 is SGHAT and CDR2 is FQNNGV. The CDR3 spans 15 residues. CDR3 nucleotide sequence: TGTGCCAGCAGCGAAATCCGACGGACGGGAGAGACCCAGTACTTC. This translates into CASSEIRRTGETQYF.

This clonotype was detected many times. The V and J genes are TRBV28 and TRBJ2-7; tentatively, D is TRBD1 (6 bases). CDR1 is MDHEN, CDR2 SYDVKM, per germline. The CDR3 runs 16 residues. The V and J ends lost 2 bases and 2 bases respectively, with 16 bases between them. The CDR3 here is CASSLPTGPPTYEQYF. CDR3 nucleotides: TGTGCCAGCAGTTTACCGACAGGCCCCCCCACCTACGAGCAGTACTTC.

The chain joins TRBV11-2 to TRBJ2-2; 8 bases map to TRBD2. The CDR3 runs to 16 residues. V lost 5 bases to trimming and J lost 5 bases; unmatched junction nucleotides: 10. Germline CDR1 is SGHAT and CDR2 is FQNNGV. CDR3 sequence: CASSLNGGAITGELFF. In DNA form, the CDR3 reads TGTGCCAGCAGCCTCAACGGGGGGGCAATAACCGGGGAGCTGTTTTTT.

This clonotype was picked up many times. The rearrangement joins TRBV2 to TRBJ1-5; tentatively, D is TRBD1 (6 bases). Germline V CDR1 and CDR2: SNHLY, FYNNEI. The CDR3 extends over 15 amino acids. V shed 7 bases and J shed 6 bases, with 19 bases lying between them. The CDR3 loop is CASTGGGYGIQPQHF. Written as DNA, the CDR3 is TGTGCCAGCACCGGAGGGGGGTACGGGATTCAGCCCCAGCATTTT.

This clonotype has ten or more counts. In DNA form, the CDR3 reads TGTGCCAGCAGGGACAGGGGGCCTGGAGGCACTGAAGCTTTCTTT. It codes for CASRDRGPGGTEAFF. The gene calls are TRBV2 and TRBJ1-1; 11 bases are a match to TRBD1. J lost 4 bases, V lost 6 bases, and 7 bases had no gene match. The CDR3 covers 15 residues. Looked up from germline, CDR1 is SNHLY and CDR2 is FYNNEI.

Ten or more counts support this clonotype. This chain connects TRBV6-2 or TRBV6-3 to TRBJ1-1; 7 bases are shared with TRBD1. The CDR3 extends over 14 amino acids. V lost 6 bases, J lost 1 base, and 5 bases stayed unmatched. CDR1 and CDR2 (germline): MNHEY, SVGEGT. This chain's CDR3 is CASRNRGRNTEAFF. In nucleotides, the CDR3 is TGTGCCAGCAGGAACAGGGGCCGGAACACTGAAGCTTTCTTT.

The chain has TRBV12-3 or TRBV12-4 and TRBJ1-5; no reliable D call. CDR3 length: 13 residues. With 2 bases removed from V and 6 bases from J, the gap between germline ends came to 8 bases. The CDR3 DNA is TGTGCCAGCAGTTTATTTTTTCGTCAGCCCCAGCATTTT. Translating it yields CASSLFFRQPQHF.

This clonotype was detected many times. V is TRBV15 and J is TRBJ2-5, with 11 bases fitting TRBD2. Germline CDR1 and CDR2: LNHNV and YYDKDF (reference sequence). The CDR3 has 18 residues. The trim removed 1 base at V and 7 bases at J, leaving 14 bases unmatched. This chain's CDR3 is CATSRAPTSGGDEGTQYF. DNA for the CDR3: TGTGCCACCAGCAGAGCACCTACTAGCGGGGGCGACGAAGGGACCCAGTACTTC.

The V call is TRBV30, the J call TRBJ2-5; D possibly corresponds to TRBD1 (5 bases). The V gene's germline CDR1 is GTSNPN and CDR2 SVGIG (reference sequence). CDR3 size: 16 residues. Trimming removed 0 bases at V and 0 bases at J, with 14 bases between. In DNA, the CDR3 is TGTGCCTGGAGTGTACCTCGACAGCTCTACCAAGAGACCCAGTACTTC. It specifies CAWSVPRQLYQETQYF.

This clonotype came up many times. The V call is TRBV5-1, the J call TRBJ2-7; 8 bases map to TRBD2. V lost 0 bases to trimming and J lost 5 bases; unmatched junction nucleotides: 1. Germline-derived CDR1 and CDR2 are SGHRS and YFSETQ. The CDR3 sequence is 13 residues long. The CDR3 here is CASSLALADEQYF. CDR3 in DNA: TGCGCCAGCAGCTTGGCACTAGCGGACGAGCAGTACTTC.

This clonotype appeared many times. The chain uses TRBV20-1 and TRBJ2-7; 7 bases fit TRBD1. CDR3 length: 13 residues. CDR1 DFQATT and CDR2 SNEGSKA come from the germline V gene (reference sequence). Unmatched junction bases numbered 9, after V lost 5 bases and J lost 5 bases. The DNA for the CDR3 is TGCAGTGCTCCCGCAGACAGGGTCCACGAGCAGTACTTC. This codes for CSAPADRVHEQYF.

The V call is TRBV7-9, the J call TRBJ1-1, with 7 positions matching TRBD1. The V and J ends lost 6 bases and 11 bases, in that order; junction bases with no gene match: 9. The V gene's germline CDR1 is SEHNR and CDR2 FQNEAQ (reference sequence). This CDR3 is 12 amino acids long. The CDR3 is CASSPTGVRAFF. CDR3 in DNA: TGTGCCAGCAGTCCCACAGGGGTGAGGGCTTTCTTT.

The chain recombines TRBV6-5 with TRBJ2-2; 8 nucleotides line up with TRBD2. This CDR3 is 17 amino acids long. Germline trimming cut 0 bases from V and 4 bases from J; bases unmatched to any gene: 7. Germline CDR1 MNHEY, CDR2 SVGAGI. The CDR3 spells CASSYSFRGGITGELFF. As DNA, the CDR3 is TGTGCCAGCAGTTACTCGTTCCGGGGGGGGATCACCGGGGAGCTGTTTTTT.

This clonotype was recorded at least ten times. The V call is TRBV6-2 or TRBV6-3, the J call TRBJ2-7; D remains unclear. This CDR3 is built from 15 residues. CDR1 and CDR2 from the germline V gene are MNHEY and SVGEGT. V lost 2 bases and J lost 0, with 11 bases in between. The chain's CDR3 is CASSYNGESSYEQYF. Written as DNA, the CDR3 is TGTGCCAGCAGTTACAATGGCGAGAGCTCCTACGAGCAGTACTTC.

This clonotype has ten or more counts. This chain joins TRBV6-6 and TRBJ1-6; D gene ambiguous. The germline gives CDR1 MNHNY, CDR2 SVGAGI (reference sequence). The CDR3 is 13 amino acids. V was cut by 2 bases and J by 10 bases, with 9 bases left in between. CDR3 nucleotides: TGTGCCAGCAGTTACGGGAGGGAGTCACCCCTCCACTTT. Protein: CASSYGRESPLHF.

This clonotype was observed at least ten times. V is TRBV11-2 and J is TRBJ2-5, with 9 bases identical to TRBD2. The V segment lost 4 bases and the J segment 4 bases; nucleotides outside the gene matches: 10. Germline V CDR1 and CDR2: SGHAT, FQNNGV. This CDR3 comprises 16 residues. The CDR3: CASSSDPGLAGETQYF. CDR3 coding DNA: TGTGCCAGCAGCTCCGATCCGGGACTAGCTGGAGAGACCCAGTACTTC. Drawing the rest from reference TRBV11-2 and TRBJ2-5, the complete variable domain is EAGVAQSPRYKIIEKRQSVAFWCNPISGHATLYWYQQILGQGPKLLIQFQNNGVVDDSQLPKDRFSAERLKGVDSTLKIQPAKLEDSAVYLCASSSDPGLAGETQYFGPGTRLLVL.

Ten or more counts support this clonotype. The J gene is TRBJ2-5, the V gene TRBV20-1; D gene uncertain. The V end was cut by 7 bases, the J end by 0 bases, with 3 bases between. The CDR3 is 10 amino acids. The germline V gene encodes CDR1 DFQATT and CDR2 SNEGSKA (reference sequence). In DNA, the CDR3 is TGCAGTGGCAACCAAGAGACCCAGTACTTC. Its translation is CSGNQETQYF.

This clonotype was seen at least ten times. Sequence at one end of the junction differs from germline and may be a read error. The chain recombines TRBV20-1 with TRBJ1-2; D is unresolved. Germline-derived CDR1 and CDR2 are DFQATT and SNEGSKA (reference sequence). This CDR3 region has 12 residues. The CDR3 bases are TGCAGTGCTAGAGGCGGAACTATGGCTACCCCATTC. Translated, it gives CSARGGTMATPF.

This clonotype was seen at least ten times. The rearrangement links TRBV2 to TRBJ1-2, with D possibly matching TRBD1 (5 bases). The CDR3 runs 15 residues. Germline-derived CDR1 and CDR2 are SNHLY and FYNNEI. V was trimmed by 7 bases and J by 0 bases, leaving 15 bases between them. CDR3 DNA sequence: TGTGCCAGCAACAGACAGAGCAGCTCTAACTATGGCTACACCTTC. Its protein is CASNRQSSSNYGYTF.